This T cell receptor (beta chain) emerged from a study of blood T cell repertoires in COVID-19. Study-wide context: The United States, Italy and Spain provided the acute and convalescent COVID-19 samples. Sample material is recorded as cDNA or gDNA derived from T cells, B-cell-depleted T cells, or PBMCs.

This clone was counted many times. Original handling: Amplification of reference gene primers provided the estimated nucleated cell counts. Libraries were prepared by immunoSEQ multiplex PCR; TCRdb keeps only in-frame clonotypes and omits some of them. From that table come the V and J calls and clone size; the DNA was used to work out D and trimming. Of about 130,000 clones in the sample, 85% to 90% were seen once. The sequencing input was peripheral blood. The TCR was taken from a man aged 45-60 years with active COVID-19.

CDR3 DNA: TGTGCCAGCAGCCCACTCGGGGGGGCCGGTGGCTACACCTTC. It is translated as CASSPLGGAGGYTF. This chain connects TRBV14 to TRBJ1-2; TRBD1 might be the D (6 bases). Trimming pared 4 bases from V and 7 bases from J, leaving 16 bases between. The CDR3 is 14 amino acids. Germline-derived CDR1 and CDR2 are SGHDN and FVKESK.